This T cell receptor (beta chain) was recorded in a study of cytomegalovirus exposure and HLA in healthy donors (dated by TCRdb to the late 2010s). Some background on the complete study: An earlier analysis of roughly 610 of the donors reported about 280 Gb of sequence data and about 120 million unique TCR beta sequences obtained from roughly 170 million T cells. An early release covering just under 650 HLA-typed donors comprised roughly 300 gigabases of sequencing data and roughly 85 million unique TCR sequences. Among the roughly 400 genotyped donors, about 85% belonged to the genetic ancestry cluster associated with self-reported Caucasian donors. The study was designed to test whether signatures of past pathogen exposure could be identified by cataloging public T cell receptors. Using immunosequencing, the study profiled T cell repertoires from about 620 subjects and related those repertoires to cytomegalovirus serostatus. Besides the first cohort of 666 subjects, a separate validation cohort made up of 120 or so different subjects was used. High-throughput TCR immunosequencing, statistical association of individual TCRs with disease status, and machine learning were combined to predict cytomegalovirus infection status. In a later analysis, previously published TCR beta repertoires from some 640 donors were re-analyzed and high-resolution HLA genotyping was added so that TCR occurrence patterns could be studied. Rather than using new phenotypic data, the later analysis identified candidate immune exposures from TCR beta sequences and from how often those sequences occurred across donors. To decide whether each TCR beta V gene segment behaved as functional or pseudogenic, an earlier analysis of approximately 600 of the donors relied on high-throughput TCR beta sequencing. Alongside the repertoire data, information on donor age, sex, ethnicity and CMV serostatus was compiled. Genome-wide SNP genotypes for about 60% of the 666 donors were used in a later genetic analysis, which treated that subset as a discovery cohort. Every discovery cohort repertoire had been produced on one sequencing platform. HLA typing included class I and class II loci at four-digit resolution. Typing coverage varied by locus: about 620-630 donors for A, B, C, DRB1 and DQB1; approximately 520 for DQA1; some 610 for DPA1; roughly 450 for DPB1. Roughly 5 DR-DQ haplotypes were handled as single units for association and clustering because linkage in the cohort was strong. Across around 400 genotyped donors of the cohort, an average of about 200,000 unique TCR beta nucleotide sequences per donor were sequenced, and roughly 20% of those sequences were non-productive.

This clone was observed once. The antigen it binds to is not known. Qualities for individual bases were not recorded, and no much larger clone is one base off. The germline V gene sets CDR1 to SGHRS and CDR2 to YFSETQ. The CDR3 goes from the cysteine to the phenylalanine over 18 residues. Only the CDR3 portion is preserved as DNA: 54 bases, with reading frame beginning at the first base. The junction carries 23 bases between V and J, which are trimmed by 0 bases and 4 bases respectively. Libraries were built with the immunoSEQ multiplex PCR assay. The multiplex PCR relied on a mix of 60 forward primers for TCR Vbeta segments and 13 reverse primers for TCR Jbeta segments. The CDR3 region of rearranged TCR beta genes was amplified from genomic DNA by a multiplex PCR assay. The Illumina HiSeq System was used to sequence the amplified TCR beta libraries as 87-base-pair reads. In the original analysis: A later analysis tallied around 80 million unique TCR beta chains across the 666 repertoires, and about 12 million of those chains were shared by two or more donors. Raw reads were error-corrected and collapsed into unique sequences with a nearest-neighbor algorithm that merged closely related sequences to remove PCR and sequencing errors. Alignment of CDR3 sequences to IMGT reference sequences was used to assign V, D and J gene segments. Each retained sequence needed at least a six-nucleotide match to both a V gene segment and a J gene segment. Rearrangements were classified as productive when the CDR3 lacked stop codons and remained in frame with V and J, and all other rearrangements were classified as non-productive. CDR3 was defined according to IMGT convention as the region running from the second conserved V-encoded cysteine to the conserved J-encoded phenylalanine. In an earlier analysis of around 540 of the donors, sequences lacking an unambiguous match to a single V gene segment were excluded. In an earlier analysis of 587 of the donors, V segments were called functional above 56.7% productive rearrangements and were called segregating when the between-donor standard deviation exceeded 5%. A statistical classification framework was developed to diagnose cytomegalovirus status using the catalog of TCR beta chain sequences. In a later analysis, TCR nucleotide sequences were compared against IMGT/GENE-DB human TR gene sequences so that V and J genes could be assigned. A later analysis assigned CDR3 sequences and most-parsimonious VDJ recombination scenarios with the TCRdist pipeline. In a later analysis, every TCR beta chain was defined by the combination of its CDR3 amino acid sequence and its V-gene family, and reads without a unique V-gene family were dropped. A later analysis removed roughly 590 highly shared, low-generation-probability nucleotide sequences to deal with suspected cross-contamination and a sequencing artifact. For each public chain, a later analysis derived a clonal expansion index from normalized ranks of inferred template counts within each repertoire. In a later analysis, generation probabilities were computed with a VDJ recombination model fitted to out-of-frame rearrangements, and the resulting probabilities were checked against IGoR. In a later analysis, hypergeometric tests were used to score TCR-TCR, TCR-HLA and TCR-CMV co-occurrence, with a repertoire-size bias correction applied to TCR pairs. False discovery rates were estimated in a later analysis by permuting HLA or CMV assignments 20 times. In a later analysis, co-occurring TCRs were grouped using DBSCAN, and TCRdist sequence similarity was added for clustering within HLA-allele-positive subsets. Co-occurrence clustering excluded repertoires with fewer than 30,000 or more than 120,000 public chains, plus five with anomalous nucleotide sharing. The table comes from immuneACCESS by way of TCRdb, which keeps in-frame sequences with V and J called. Part of the clones is missing from these tables; in studies checked, under half for an unresolved V gene and the rest for unknown reasons. V and J calls and clone size come straight from that table; D and trimming were deduced from the DNA. This sample holds 180,000 or so clones; 75% to 90% were observed only once. The leading ten clones occupy around a tenth of the sample.

Study-wide conclusions, independent of this receptor: Assigning TCR associations to individual alleles was difficult when HLA alleles, especially DR and DQ, strongly co-occurred. Presence/absence analyses assumed roughly uniform sequencing depth across donors, an assumption that may not hold. An association between a missense DCLRE1C variant and V-gene and J-gene trimming of TCR beta chains was found in a later genetic analysis and replicated in an independent cohort. Because HLA typing was unavailable for some donors at each locus, only the typed subset was used in association tests. At a false discovery rate of 0.05, a later analysis linked around 17,000 TCR beta sequences to specific HLA alleles. Because counts were too low, seventeen rarely observed V segments, including chromosome 9 orphons, were left out of the earlier analysis of some 600 of the donors. For the cohort, immune exposure information was limited to CMV serostatus. The 87-base-pair reads could not distinguish some IMGT-functional V segments, including TRBV6-2 and TRBV6-3, so those segments were excluded. While some public TCRs were present in many individuals, most TCR sequences turned up only very rarely across donors. A later analysis found that TCR association rates varied across HLA loci, with DRB1 alleles showing the most associated TCRs and HLA-C alleles the fewest. Cytomegalovirus status was reported to be diagnosed by the classifier with high specificity and sensitivity in both the original and validation cohorts. In an earlier analysis of more than 450 of the donors, most TCR beta V segments were observed in productive rearrangements about 87% or about 30% of the time, broadly matching IMGT annotations. The sequencing pipeline was judged likely to have produced a cluster of highly shared sequence variants as a technical artifact. A later analysis found that most CMV-associated TCR beta chains appeared HLA-restricted, with HLA associations seemingly driven largely by CMV exposure. A further reported finding was that TCR beta sequences accurately predicted the HLA-A and HLA-B alleles for most subjects in the first cohort. Three of the identified cytomegalovirus-associated TCR beta chains were confirmed in vitro to be specific for cytomegalovirus antigens. The study gave a list of more than 150 TCR beta chains associated with cytomegalovirus. In this cohort, only TCR beta chains were sequenced, and detectable features were limited by the absence of alpha or paired-chain data. Correlated functional status among segregating V segments might reflect linkage disequilibrium, but an unknown experimental factor could not be ruled out. Compared with the roughly 670-donor mean, donors in an Asian-associated ancestry cluster had fewer N-insertions in productive TCRs, according to a later genetic analysis. The authors suggested that the approach could potentially be generalized to other disease states and immunological phenotypes. In a later analysis, HLA-associated TCR beta chains were found to be more clonally expanded and to have lower generation probabilities than equally common non-associated chains. In a later analysis, several top co-occurrence clusters were reported to appear linked to parvovirus B19, influenza, CMV and Epstein-Barr virus.

The cohort comprised around 700 healthy bone marrow donors. All cohort members were sampled while nominally healthy, although unrecorded immune exposures were likely present. The donor was CMV seropositive and was included in the group of 250 to 300 seropositive cohort members. Every donor gave a peripheral blood sample, and the peripheral blood mononuclear cells from that sample were used for TCR beta sequencing. The Qiagen DNeasy Blood Extraction Kit was used to extract genomic DNA from the blood cell samples. This TCR was recovered from a man aged 18-30 years in good health and CMV-seropositive. Sequencing input: PBMCs. The rearranged segments are TRBV5-1 and TRBJ2-7; possibly the D gene is TRBD2, per 5 matching bases. CDR3 sequence: CASSLADGFGDLPYEQYF. The nucleotide sequence is given as TGCGCCAGCAGCTTGGCCGATGGGTTCGGGGATTTGCCTTACGAGCAGTACTTC.